This is a list of T cell receptor beta chains from one sample in a study of spatial heterogeneity in lung cancer. From the 5' RACE reads, TCRdb called clonotypes with MiXCR, one entry per CDR3 protein. The data contain tens of thousands of distinct CDR3 sequences, 12% of them seen just once; the ten biggest clones take up about two fifths. The sample consisted of PBMCs, taken at surgery. These receptors all stem from a male donor with early-stage non-small cell lung cancer. Each CDR3 is given with its conserved first and last residue. The D gene is left open where the match is weak. The size field is filled for only some rows; it gives once, few, many or a size class.

v_call: TRBV29-1
clone_size: -
d_call: -
j_call: TRBJ2-5
cdr3_nt: TGCAGCGTTGAGGCCAGGGCGGGCCAAGAGACCCAGTACTTC
cdr3_aa: CSVEARAGQETQYF

v_call: TRBV25-1
clone_size: few
d_call: -
j_call: TRBJ2-7
cdr3_nt: TGTGCCAGCAGTGGACTGGGGACCTACGAGCAGTACTTC
cdr3_aa: CASSGLGTYEQYF

v_call: TRBV10-3
clone_size: few
d_call: -
j_call: TRBJ2-3
cdr3_nt: TGTGCCATCAGTGACTCCGGGACACGAAGCACAGATACGCAGTATTTT
cdr3_aa: CAISDSGTRSTDTQYF

v_call: TRBV7-3
clone_size: -
d_call: -
j_call: TRBJ2-5
cdr3_nt: TGTGCCAGCAGCTTTTCGCTAATAGAGACCCAGTACTTC
cdr3_aa: CASSFSLIETQYF

v_call: TRBV3-1
clone_size: -
d_call: TRBD1
j_call: TRBJ1-5
cdr3_nt: TGTGCCAGCAGCCAAGGTCCCGGGACAGGGGTGAATCAGCCCCAGCATTTT
cdr3_aa: CASSQGPGTGVNQPQHF

v_call: TRBV20-1
clone_size: many
d_call: -
j_call: TRBJ2-7
cdr3_nt: TGCAGTGCTAGAGTCGACTCGCAGCAGTACTTC
cdr3_aa: CSARVDSQQYF

v_call: TRBV4-2
clone_size: many
d_call: -
j_call: TRBJ2-3
cdr3_nt: TGTGCCAGCAGCCAAGACGGGAGCACAGATACGCAGTATTTT
cdr3_aa: CASSQDGSTDTQYF

v_call: TRBV7-9
clone_size: many
d_call: -
j_call: TRBJ2-2
cdr3_nt: TGTGCCAGCAGTTCCCCTGCACGGAACACCGGGGAGCTGTTTTTT
cdr3_aa: CASSSPARNTGELFF

v_call: TRBV27
clone_size: -
d_call: TRBD2
j_call: TRBJ2-3
cdr3_nt: TGTGCCAGCAGTTTGTGGCGGGAGGGCCGGAGCACAGATACGCAGTATTTT
cdr3_aa: CASSLWREGRSTDTQYF

v_call: TRBV18
clone_size: few
d_call: -
j_call: TRBJ1-1
cdr3_nt: TGTGCCAGCTCACCACCGTGGAACACTGAAGCTTTCTTT
cdr3_aa: CASSPPWNTEAFF

v_call: TRBV12-3/TRBV12-4
clone_size: few
d_call: TRBD1
j_call: TRBJ2-5
cdr3_nt: TGTGCCAGCAGTTTAAGACAGGGGGACCAAGAGACCCAGTACTTC
cdr3_aa: CASSLRQGDQETQYF

v_call: TRBV9
clone_size: many
d_call: -
j_call: TRBJ2-5
cdr3_nt: TGTGCCAGCAGCGTGGGTAGGCAGCTACAAGAGACCCAGTACTTC
cdr3_aa: CASSVGRQLQETQYF

v_call: TRBV7-8
clone_size: few
d_call: -
j_call: TRBJ2-3
cdr3_nt: TGTGCCAGCAGCCTACGTCAGGGGTCTAGCACAGATACGCAGTATTTT
cdr3_aa: CASSLRQGSSTDTQYF

v_call: TRBV7-8
clone_size: few
d_call: TRBD2
j_call: TRBJ2-5
cdr3_nt: TGTGCCAGCCTTACTAGCGGCCAAGAGACCCAGTACTTC
cdr3_aa: CASLTSGQETQYF

v_call: TRBV12-3/TRBV12-4
clone_size: -
d_call: -
j_call: TRBJ2-3
cdr3_nt: TGTGCCAGCAGTTTGGGAGGTCGGGACACAGATACGCAGTATTTT
cdr3_aa: CASSLGGRDTDTQYF

v_call: TRBV20-1
clone_size: -
d_call: TRBD1
j_call: TRBJ2-7
cdr3_nt: TGCAGTACGGACAGGGATGGGTACGAGCAGTACTTC
cdr3_aa: CSTDRDGYEQYF

v_call: TRBV7-8
clone_size: -
d_call: -
j_call: TRBJ2-3
cdr3_nt: TGTGCCAGCGCTAAGGGTGGCACAGATACGCAGTATTTT
cdr3_aa: CASAKGGTDTQYF

v_call: TRBV10-2
clone_size: few
d_call: TRBD1
j_call: TRBJ1-1
cdr3_nt: TGCGCCAGCAGTGATTTAGGGACAGGGGAAATGGCTTTCTTT
cdr3_aa: CASSDLGTGEMAFF

v_call: TRBV5-1
clone_size: -
d_call: TRBD2
j_call: TRBJ2-3
cdr3_nt: TGCGCCAGCAGCACTAGCGGGGGGACTAGCACAGATACGCAGTATTTT
cdr3_aa: CASSTSGGTSTDTQYF

v_call: TRBV20-1
clone_size: few
d_call: TRBD2
j_call: TRBJ2-3
cdr3_nt: TGCAGTGCTCGGGGGGGCTGGACTAGCGGGAGGACGGATACGCAGTATTTT
cdr3_aa: CSARGGWTSGRTDTQYF

v_call: TRBV5-4
clone_size: -
d_call: TRBD2
j_call: TRBJ2-2
cdr3_nt: TGTGCCAGCAGCAACCCGGGGGGGCCTGGCGGGGAGCTGTTTTTT
cdr3_aa: CASSNPGGPGGELFF

v_call: TRBV11-2
clone_size: few
d_call: -
j_call: TRBJ2-3
cdr3_nt: TGTGCCAGCAGCCAAGGACTGCCTAGCACAGATACGCAGTATTTT
cdr3_aa: CASSQGLPSTDTQYF

v_call: TRBV20-1
clone_size: few
d_call: TRBD1
j_call: TRBJ1-5
cdr3_nt: TGCAGTGCTATGGGGAATCCAGGGGGCAGCAATCAGCCCCAGCATTTT
cdr3_aa: CSAMGNPGGSNQPQHF

v_call: TRBV20-1
clone_size: -
d_call: -
j_call: TRBJ1-1
cdr3_nt: TGCAGTGCTCCAGGACGGATTAACACTGAAGCTTTCTTT
cdr3_aa: CSAPGRINTEAFF

v_call: TRBV6-6
clone_size: few
d_call: -
j_call: TRBJ2-5
cdr3_nt: TGTGCCAGCAGTTACACAGGGCTGGAGACCCAGTACTTC
cdr3_aa: CASSYTGLETQYF

v_call: TRBV4-1
clone_size: few
d_call: -
j_call: TRBJ2-5
cdr3_nt: TGCGCCAGCAGCCAAAGCGGGACAACCGTAATAAGACAAGAGACCCAGTACTTC
cdr3_aa: CASSQSGTTVIRQETQYF

v_call: TRBV6-1
clone_size: few
d_call: -
j_call: TRBJ2-5
cdr3_nt: TGTGCCAGCAGTGCCCAAAAGCAAGAGACCCAGTACTTC
cdr3_aa: CASSAQKQETQYF

v_call: TRBV5-1
clone_size: -
d_call: -
j_call: TRBJ2-7
cdr3_nt: TGCGCCAGCAGCTTGGTTCGCGGAGCCCCCTACGAGCAGTACTTC
cdr3_aa: CASSLVRGAPYEQYF

v_call: TRBV15
clone_size: few
d_call: -
j_call: TRBJ2-5
cdr3_nt: TGTGCCACCAGCAGAGCCGTAGAGACCCAGTACTTC
cdr3_aa: CATSRAVETQYF

v_call: TRBV2
clone_size: many
d_call: -
j_call: TRBJ1-1
cdr3_nt: TGTGCCAGCAGTGCGGCACTGAACACTGAAGCTTTCTTT
cdr3_aa: CASSAALNTEAFF

v_call: TRBV27
clone_size: many
d_call: TRBD1
j_call: TRBJ2-7
cdr3_nt: TGTGCCAGCAGTCAGGGACAGGTGTGGGGCGAGCAGTACTTC
cdr3_aa: CASSQGQVWGEQYF

v_call: TRBV20-1
clone_size: once
d_call: TRBD2
j_call: TRBJ2-2
cdr3_nt: TGCAGTGCTGGAGCCCAGCGGGAATACACCGGGGAGCTGTTTTTT
cdr3_aa: CSAGAQREYTGELFF

v_call: TRBV2
clone_size: -
d_call: -
j_call: TRBJ1-1
cdr3_nt: TGTGCCAGCAGTGGGGGGCTCGTAGCTTTCTTT
cdr3_aa: CASSGGLVAFF

v_call: TRBV6-5
clone_size: few
d_call: -
j_call: TRBJ2-2
cdr3_nt: TGTGCCAGCTGTTTCGCCGGGGAGCTGTTTTTT
cdr3_aa: CASCFAGELFF

v_call: TRBV5-1
clone_size: -
d_call: -
j_call: TRBJ2-3
cdr3_nt: TGCGCCAGCAGCTTGGGTTCGGTTCGGAGCACAGATACGCAGTATTTT
cdr3_aa: CASSLGSVRSTDTQYF

v_call: TRBV9
clone_size: few
d_call: TRBD2
j_call: TRBJ2-7
cdr3_nt: TGTGCCAGCAGCGTAACTAGCGAGGAAACCTACGAGCAGTACTTC
cdr3_aa: CASSVTSEETYEQYF

v_call: TRBV7-3
clone_size: -
d_call: -
j_call: TRBJ2-3
cdr3_nt: TGTGCCAGCAGCTTAGGCGGGATGAGCACAGATACGCAGTATTTT
cdr3_aa: CASSLGGMSTDTQYF

v_call: TRBV7-2
clone_size: -
d_call: -
j_call: TRBJ2-3
cdr3_nt: TGTGCCAGCAGCCCCCTAGTGAGGGATACGCAGTATTTT
cdr3_aa: CASSPLVRDTQYF

v_call: TRBV5-1
clone_size: many
d_call: TRBD1
j_call: TRBJ1-1
cdr3_nt: TGCGCCAGCAGCGAAGGACAGGGAGGGGCTTTCTTT
cdr3_aa: CASSEGQGGAFF

v_call: TRBV7-2
clone_size: -
d_call: TRBD2
j_call: TRBJ2-7
cdr3_nt: TGTGCCAGCAGCTTCTCTAGCGGGAGGGCCGTTTTGGGCGAGCAGTACTTC
cdr3_aa: CASSFSSGRAVLGEQYF

v_call: TRBV7-2
clone_size: few
d_call: -
j_call: TRBJ2-3
cdr3_nt: TGTGCCAGCAGCCAGTCGGTAGCGCCGACAGATACGCAGTATTTT
cdr3_aa: CASSQSVAPTDTQYF

v_call: TRBV4-1
clone_size: -
d_call: -
j_call: TRBJ1-1
cdr3_nt: TGCGCCAGCAGCCGGCGAGTCAGGGACGGCACTGAAGCTTTCTTT
cdr3_aa: CASSRRVRDGTEAFF

v_call: TRBV28
clone_size: -
d_call: TRBD2
j_call: TRBJ2-6
cdr3_nt: TGTGCCAGCAGTGGCGGGACTAGCGGGTTACCCTCTGGGGCCAACGTCCTGACTTTC
cdr3_aa: CASSGGTSGLPSGANVLTF

v_call: TRBV10-3
clone_size: few
d_call: -
j_call: TRBJ1-1
cdr3_nt: TGTGCCAGCAGGGAAACCGGAGGAGACATGAACACTGAAGCTTTCTTT
cdr3_aa: CASRETGGDMNTEAFF

v_call: TRBV9
clone_size: many
d_call: TRBD2
j_call: TRBJ2-7
cdr3_nt: TGTGCCAGCAGCGTAGGACTAGCGGAATACGAGCAGTACTTC
cdr3_aa: CASSVGLAEYEQYF

v_call: TRBV7-8
clone_size: few
d_call: TRBD2
j_call: TRBJ2-2
cdr3_nt: TGTGCCAGCAACATGGGACTAGCGAATACCGGGGAGCTGTTTTTT
cdr3_aa: CASNMGLANTGELFF

v_call: TRBV5-5
clone_size: few
d_call: TRBD2
j_call: TRBJ2-3
cdr3_nt: TGTGCCAGCAGATCGGGACTAGCGGGAGTGGTTTTCACAGATACGCAGTATTTT
cdr3_aa: CASRSGLAGVVFTDTQYF

v_call: TRBV29-1
clone_size: few
d_call: TRBD1
j_call: TRBJ1-2
cdr3_nt: TGCAGCGTTGACTCGGGGGACAGACCCTATGGCTACACCTTC
cdr3_aa: CSVDSGDRPYGYTF

v_call: TRBV11-2
clone_size: -
d_call: -
j_call: TRBJ2-5
cdr3_nt: TGTGCCAGCAGCCCGCGGACAGCACAAGAGACCCAGTACTTC
cdr3_aa: CASSPRTAQETQYF

v_call: TRBV27
clone_size: -
d_call: TRBD1
j_call: TRBJ1-2
cdr3_nt: TGTGCCAGCAGTTTTAGGGGGCACCATATCGGCTACACCTTC
cdr3_aa: CASSFRGHHIGYTF

v_call: TRBV5-1
clone_size: few
d_call: TRBD1
j_call: TRBJ1-4
cdr3_nt: TGCGCCAGCAGCTTCCGGACAGGGAGAAACGAAAAACTGTTTTTT
cdr3_aa: CASSFRTGRNEKLFF

v_call: TRBV6-2/TRBV6-3
clone_size: -
d_call: -
j_call: TRBJ2-2
cdr3_nt: TGTGCCAGCAGTATGGGGGGAACCGGGGAGCTGTTTTTT
cdr3_aa: CASSMGGTGELFF

v_call: TRBV20-1
clone_size: -
d_call: -
j_call: TRBJ2-6
cdr3_nt: TGCAGTGCTAAACAGGTCTCTGGGGCCAACGTCCTGACTTTC
cdr3_aa: CSAKQVSGANVLTF

v_call: TRBV14
clone_size: few
d_call: TRBD1
j_call: TRBJ2-1
cdr3_nt: TGTGCCAGCAGCCGATCAGGGGGATCACTCTACAATGAGCAGTTCTTC
cdr3_aa: CASSRSGGSLYNEQFF

v_call: TRBV6-2/TRBV6-3
clone_size: -
d_call: -
j_call: TRBJ2-3
cdr3_nt: TGTGCCAGCAGTTACTCCGCTGGAGGGCGGGATACGCAGTATTTT
cdr3_aa: CASSYSAGGRDTQYF

v_call: TRBV12-3/TRBV12-4
clone_size: many
d_call: -
j_call: TRBJ2-2
cdr3_nt: TGTGCCAGCAGTCCACGAGGGGACACCGGGGAGCTGTTTTTT
cdr3_aa: CASSPRGDTGELFF

v_call: TRBV6-5
clone_size: few
d_call: -
j_call: TRBJ1-1
cdr3_nt: TGTGCCAGCAGTTACCGCCCAGGGGAGGGTGAAGCTTTCTTT
cdr3_aa: CASSYRPGEGEAFF